The present T cell receptor (beta chain) was sequenced within a study of blood T cell repertoires in COVID-19. Across the study: Acute and convalescent COVID-19 samples came from the United States, Italy and Spain.

Sequencing was performed with immunoSEQ multiplex PCR; in TCRdb, only in-frame clones are kept and a portion is missing. The table has approximately 250,000 clones, 84% seen once. The CDR3 runs 15 residues. Germline assignment: CDR1 SGDLS and CDR2 YYNGEE. Trimming removed 3 bases from V and 6 bases from J; junction bases left unmatched: 9. This clonotype originated in a man aged 50 to 60 with acute or convalescent COVID-19. Sequencing was done on a sample of peripheral blood. This chain connects TRBV9 to TRBJ1-2, with 9 positions matching TRBD1. The CDR3 DNA is TGTGCCAGCAGCGCCCAGGGACAGGGTAAAGATGGCTACACCTTC. It translates to CASSAQGQGKDGYTF.